A selection of T cell receptor beta chains follows, all from one sample in a study of control samples from healthy donors and cancer patients. Clones were sequenced by immunoSEQ multiplex PCR, and TCRdb holds only the in-frame ones, with some missing. There are roughly 180,000 clones in the sample; around 93% occur only once, and roughly 4.3% lies in the top ten. Material: blood. These receptors all stem from a woman between 55 and 75 years old in good health. Each CDR3 is given with its conserved first and last residue. D genes are given only for firm matches. Size values are once, few and many counts, or a class for expanded clones, and some rows have none.

TRBJ1-4 | TRBV6-6 | . | . | TGTGCCAGCGGTGACAGCGACGAATATGAAAAACTGTTTTTT | CASGDSDEYEKLFF
TRBJ2-7 | TRBV10-2 | . | . | TGCGCCAGCGTGGACAGAGACTACGAGCAGTACTTC | CASVDRDYEQYF
TRBJ1-5 | TRBV7-6 | . | . | TGTGCCAGCAGCATGGGGACAAATCAGCCCCAGCATTTT | CASSMGTNQPQHF
TRBJ1-1 | TRBV5-1 | . | TRBD1 | TGCGCCAGCAGCGGGACACAGGGGGTGTACACTGAAGCTTTCTTT | CASSGTQGVYTEAFF
TRBJ1-2 | TRBV12-3/TRBV12-4 | . | TRBD1 | TGTGCCAGCAGTCCGAGGACAGGGAATGGCTACACCTTC | CASSPRTGNGYTF
TRBJ2-2 | TRBV4-1 | . | TRBD2 | TGCGCCAGCAGCCAAGATAGCGGGGGGGGCTGGCCCGGGGAGCTGTTTTTT | CASSQDSGGGWPGELFF
TRBJ1-1 | TRBV29-1 | . | . | TGCAGCGTTGTGTGGGCCACTGAAGCTTTCTTT | CSVVWATEAFF
TRBJ1-1 | TRBV10-3 | . | TRBD1 | TGTGCCATCAGTGGGGCGGACAGGCCGTCGGACACTGAAGCTTTCTTT | CAISGADRPSDTEAFF
TRBJ1-6 | TRBV3-1/TRBV3-2 | few | . | TGTGCCAGCAGCCAAGGGACCCTTTCCAATTCACCCCTCCACTTT | CASSQGTLSNSPLHF
TRBJ2-3 | TRBV5-5 | few | . | TGTGCCAGCAGCTTGGGCCTGGGTATCGACGATACGCAGTATTTT | CASSLGLGIDDTQYF
TRBJ1-2 | TRBV7-9 | . | TRBD1 | TGTGCCAGCAGCTGGACAGGGGGCGCGGACTATGGCTACACCTTC | CASSWTGGADYGYTF
TRBJ2-7 | TRBV3-1/TRBV3-2 | once | . | TGTGCCAGCAGCCAAGATGTTCGCCAACAGGGGGGGCGCGACGAGCAGTACTTC | CASSQDVRQQGGRDEQYF
TRBJ1-4 | TRBV6-2/TRBV6-3 | . | . | TGTGCCAGCAGTTACTCGAGTGGGATACCGTTTTTT | CASSYSSGIPFF
TRBJ1-3 | TRBV6-5 | . | . | TGTGCCAGCAGTTACTCGAGGGGTGGAAACACCATATATTTT | CASSYSRGGNTIYF
TRBJ2-1 | TRBV18 | . | TRBD2 | TGTGCCAGCTCACCACAGAGCGGGGGTTTTTCCTACAATGAGCAGTTCTTC | CASSPQSGGFSYNEQFF
TRBJ1-2 | TRBV10-2 | . | . | TGCGCCAGCAGTGATAAAGAGACATCGGACGGCACCTTC | CASSDKETSDGTF
TRBJ1-4 | TRBV25-1 | . | . | TGTGCCAGCAGCGCTTTTATGCCAACTAATGAAAAACTGTTTTTT | CASSAFMPTNEKLFF
TRBJ1-5 | TRBV5-1 | once | . | TGCGCCAGCAGCTTGGGACAGAATAGCAATCAGCCCCAGCATTTT | CASSLGQNSNQPQHF
TRBJ2-7 | TRBV11-2 | . | . | TGTGCCAGCACGTGGGGAGGGGGACAGGCCTACGAGCAGTACTTC | CASTWGGGQAYEQYF
TRBJ1-5 | TRBV19 | . | . | TGTGCCAGTAGTATCACCGCCCCCAATCAGCCCCAGCATTTT | CASSITAPNQPQHF
TRBJ2-5 | TRBV28 | . | . | TGTGCCAGCACCCACGGCGGTACACAAGAGACCCAGTACTTC | CASTHGGTQETQYF
TRBJ1-3 | TRBV7-9 | . | . | TGTGCCAGCAGCTTAGAAAAAGGGTTTAACACCATATATTTT | CASSLEKGFNTIYF
TRBJ1-1 | TRBV2 | . | TRBD1 | TGTGCCAGCAGTGAAGCGCTTCTGAGACAGGGTAACACTGAAGCTTTCTTT | CASSEALLRQGNTEAFF